The subject of this entry is one T cell receptor beta chain. The data derive from a study of blood T cell repertoires in COVID-19. On the study more broadly: The analysed material was cDNA or gDNA that came from T cells, B-cell-depleted T cells, or PBMCs.

In the source study's methods: The assay estimated nucleated cells by amplifying reference gene primers. Sequencing was performed with immunoSEQ multiplex PCR; in TCRdb, only in-frame clones are kept and a portion is missing. That table furnishes V, J and clone size, whereas the DNA furnished D and trimming. The repertoire has 230,000 or so clones, roughly 80% of them found once; the top ten carry 20%. This CDR3 spans 12 amino acids. Looked up from germline, CDR1 is SGHDN and CDR2 is FVKESK. V lost 4 bases and J lost 5; bases outside the gene matches: 1. Sequenced material: peripheral blood. This receptor was obtained from a man between 25 and 39 years old with active or convalescent COVID-19. The chain combines TRBV14 with TRBJ1-2; 7 bases align to TRBD1. DNA for the CDR3: TGTGCCAGCAGCCGACAGGGTTATGGCTACACCTTC. The encoded protein is CASSRQGYGYTF.